Below are 32 T cell receptor beta chains sequenced from a single sample in a study of T cell changes during pregnancy in multiple sclerosis. Sequenced by immunoSEQ multiplex PCR; TCRdb stores in-frame clones only, minus some. The data hold some 70,000 clones, with around nine tenths observed a single time. Sample: peripheral blood, taken in the second trimester of pregnancy. The source is a female donor in good health, enrolled as a control in a pregnancy study.

The chain uses TRBV29-1 and TRBJ1-2, with D hard to call. CDR3 length equals 11 residues. V lost 2 bases and J 4 bases, leaving 5 bases between the germline ends. In germline, CDR1 is SQVTM, CDR2 ANQGSEA. The CDR3: CSVEYSYGYTF. The CDR3 bases are TGCAGCGTTGAATATAGCTATGGCTACACCTTC.

J is TRBJ2-1 and V is TRBV12-5; 11 bases align to TRBD1. There are 17 residues in the CDR3. V lost 0 bases and J lost 3; bases outside the gene matches: 4. Germline assignment: CDR1 LGHNT and CDR2 FRNRAP. Written as DNA, the CDR3 is TGTGCTAGTGGTTTGGTCGCCGGGACAGGGGGCTACAATGAGCAGTTCTTC. The encoded protein is CASGLVAGTGGYNEQFF.

This chain uses TRBV2 with TRBJ1-4, with D unclear. Germline V gene sequence: CDR1 SNHLY, CDR2 FYNNEI. V was clipped by 6 bases and J by 7 bases, with 15 bases between them. This CDR3 region has 14 residues. The DNA of the CDR3 is TGTGCCAGCAGGTTGACATCGAGTGGTGAAAAACTGTTTTTT. This sequence encodes CASRLTSSGEKLFF.

The genes are TRBV29-1 and TRBJ1-2, with 9 bases matching TRBD1. Looked up from germline, CDR1 is SQVTM and CDR2 is ANQGSEA. The CDR3 sequence is 15 residues long. The V gene end was trimmed by 5 bases and the J gene end by 4 bases; junction bases not matched to a gene: 11. The CDR3 sequence is CSVRPGQGAVYGYTF. CDR3 sequence (DNA): TGCAGCGTTCGACCGGGACAGGGAGCCGTCTATGGCTACACCTTC. Supplemented by reference TRBV29-1 and TRBJ1-2, the full variable domain reads SAVISQKPSRDICQRGTSLTIQCQVDSQVTMMFWYRQQPGQSLTLIATANQGSEATYESGFVIDKFPISRPNLTFSTLTVSNMSPEDSSIYLCSVRPGQGAVYGYTFGSGTRLTVV.

This chain's CDR3 is CASSQDGGNYGYTF. CDR3 bases: TGTGCCAGCAGCCAAGACGGGGGGAACTATGGCTACACCTTC. The V call is TRBV4-2, the J call TRBJ1-2; a weak D match, TRBD1 (5 bases). The CDR3 length is 14 residues. Trimming shortened V by 0 bases and J by 2 bases, and 7 bases separated the two germline ends. Germline V gene lookup returns CDR1 LGHNA and CDR2 YNFKEQ.

The chain uses TRBV4-2 and TRBJ1-6; unclear D gene. The CDR3 length is 17 residues. V was clipped by 0 bases and J by 6 bases, with 15 bases between them. Germline CDR1 reads LGHNA; CDR2 reads YNFKEQ. CDR3 loop: CASSQDLRGSGNSPLHF. The CDR3 DNA follows: TGTGCCAGCAGCCAAGATCTTCGAGGGTCTGGTAATTCACCCCTCCACTTT.

CDR3 DNA sequence: TGTGCCAGCAGTTTCACCAGGGTTTCGAGCAATCAGCCCCAGCATTTT. Translated: CASSFTRVSSNQPQHF. The V gene is TRBV2, the J gene TRBJ1-5; weak D call: TRBD1 (5 bases). Germline V gene lookup returns CDR1 SNHLY and CDR2 FYNNEI. The CDR3 loop spans 16 amino acids. V was pared by 5 bases and J by 1 base, with 15 bases between.

The chain couples TRBV30 to TRBJ1-1; D may be TRBD1 (6 bases). The CDR3 contains 14 residues. V lost 5 bases and J 3 bases, leaving 16 bases between the germline ends. Germline V gene sequence: CDR1 GTSNPN, CDR2 SVGIG (reference sequence). The CDR3 nucleotides read TGTGCCTGGGGCCAGGGGCTCTCCTACACTGAAGCTTTCTTT. Translation gives CAWGQGLSYTEAFF.

The chain links TRBV6-5 to TRBJ2-5; 8 bases are a match to TRBD2. The V gene's germline CDR1 is MNHEY and CDR2 SVGAGI. This CDR3 has 16 residues. V trimming: 4 bases; J trimming: 2 bases; junction bases outside the gene matches: 9. The CDR3 DNA follows: TGTGCCAGCAGTTCCTCACCCCCTAGCGGGCAAGAGACCCAGTACTTC. It encodes CASSSSPPSGQETQYF.

The chain couples TRBV6-1 to TRBJ2-5, with D possibly matching TRBD1 (6 bases). Germline CDR1 MNHNS, CDR2 SASEGT. V shed 4 bases and J shed 0 bases, with 9 bases lying between them. This CDR3 is 14 amino acids long. The CDR3 coding sequence is TGTGCCAGCAGTGCCCAGGGGAACCAAGAGACCCAGTACTTC. It codes for CASSAQGNQETQYF.

The chain is built from TRBV4-1 and TRBJ2-7, with TRBD1 identical over 8 bases. In germline, CDR1 is MGHRA, CDR2 YSYEKL. The CDR3 is 14 amino acids. J gave up 6 bases and V 2 bases, and 6 bases lay outside the gene matches. CDR3 protein: CASSQSGQVLEQYF. Here the CDR3 DNA reads TGCGCCAGCAGCCAATCGGGACAGGTACTCGAGCAGTACTTC.

The chain combines TRBV4-1 with TRBJ2-6; the match to TRBD2 covers 7 bases. The CDR3 runs 15 residues. Germline-derived CDR1 and CDR2 are MGHRA and YSYEKL. V gave up 3 bases and J gave up 2 bases; unmatched junction bases: 1. The CDR3 DNA is TGCGCCAGCAGCCAGGGAGGGGCTGGGGCCAACGTCCTGACTTTC. It translates to CASSQGGAGANVLTF.

The rearrangement uses TRBV7-9 and TRBJ2-1; a weak D match, TRBD2 (5 bases). The germline V and J ends were trimmed by 4 bases and 3 bases, with 7 bases remaining between them. The germline V gene encodes CDR1 SEHNR and CDR2 FQNEAQ (reference sequence). The CDR3 is 13 residues long. CDR3 protein: CASSSRDYNEQFF. The CDR3 DNA sequence: TGTGCCAGCAGCTCCCGGGACTACAATGAGCAGTTCTTC. The whole variable domain, filled in from reference TRBV7-9 and TRBJ2-1, reads DTGVSQNPRHKITKRGQNVTFRCDPISEHNRLYWYRQTLGQGPEFLTYFQNEAQLEKSRLLSDRFSAERPKGSFSTLEIQRTEQGDSAMYLCASSSRDYNEQFFGPGTRLTVL.

The rearrangement links TRBV5-1 to TRBJ1-3, with D unclear. This CDR3 has 15 amino acids. The germline V gene has CDR1 SGHRS and CDR2 YFSETQ. The germline V and J ends were trimmed by 0 bases and 3 bases, with 10 bases remaining between them. CDR3 amino acids: CASSLAPGNGNTIYF. Here the CDR3 DNA reads TGCGCCAGCAGCTTGGCCCCGGGGAATGGAAACACCATATATTTT.

This clone showed up just a few times. The rearrangement joins TRBV29-1 to TRBJ1-2; 7 nucleotides match TRBD1. V gave up 6 bases and J gave up 3 bases; unmatched junction bases: 10. CDR1 and CDR2 (germline): SQVTM, ANQGSEA. The CDR3 has 14 amino acids. In DNA, the CDR3 is TGCAGCGTGCCCGGATTCGGACAGGACTATGGCTACACCTTC. Translation gives CSVPGFGQDYGYTF.

The chain uses TRBV7-2 and TRBJ2-1; TRBD2 matches at 8 bases. CDR1 and CDR2 (germline): SGHTA, FQGNSA. V lost 4 bases and J lost 4; bases outside the gene matches: 12. CDR3 length equals 17 residues. CDR3 region: CASSSVMGLAGYNEQFF. DNA of the CDR3: TGTGCCAGCAGCTCAGTCATGGGGCTAGCGGGTTACAATGAGCAGTTCTTC.

The chain combines TRBV19 with TRBJ2-1, with 8 bases matching TRBD2. Germline CDR1 reads LNHDA; CDR2 reads SQIVND (reference sequence). The CDR3 extends over 14 amino acids. V dropped 5 bases and J dropped 4; count of bases not matched to a gene: 4. The CDR3 here is CASSGLAGYNEQFF. In DNA form, the CDR3 reads TGTGCCAGTAGTGGGTTAGCGGGGTACAATGAGCAGTTCTTC.

CDR3 sequence: CASSQVGKQFF. DNA for the CDR3: TGTGCCAGCAGCCAAGTCGGGAAGCAGTTCTTC. The chain links TRBV14 to TRBJ2-1; TRBD2 is a possible D gene (5 bases). V was pared by 1 base and J by 11 bases, with 6 bases between. Per germline, CDR1 SGHDN and CDR2 FVKESK. The CDR3 extends over 11 amino acids.

The CDR3 DNA sequence: TGCGCCAGCAGCTTGGAGAGGGTAGATAATTCACCCCTCCACTTT. Residues: CASSLERVDNSPLHF. The chain has TRBV5-1 and TRBJ1-6; no clear D gene. Germline V gene sequence: CDR1 SGHRS, CDR2 YFSETQ. Trimming removed 0 bases from V and 5 bases from J, with 9 bases in between. This CDR3 spans 15 amino acids.

The chain is built from TRBV11-2 and TRBJ1-6, with a possible D match to TRBD1 (5 bases). Germline V gene lookup returns CDR1 SGHAT and CDR2 FQNNGV. CDR3 length: 17 residues. Trimming took 3 bases from V and 0 from J, leaving 12 bases between them. As DNA, the CDR3 is TGTGCCAGCAGCTTTAGAGGAGACAGCTCCTATAATTCACCCCTCCACTTT. It translates to CASSFRGDSSYNSPLHF.

The gene calls are TRBV29-1 and TRBJ2-3; TRBD2 agrees at 11 bases. The CDR3 totals 16 residues. Trimming at V came to 7 bases and at J to 4 bases, leaving 13 bases not matched to a gene. Germline V gene sequence: CDR1 SQVTM, CDR2 ANQGSEA. CDR3 protein: CSATSGGRPTADTQYF. CDR3 coding DNA: TGCAGCGCCACTAGCGGGGGCCGTCCCACGGCAGATACGCAGTATTTT.

The chain links TRBV4-1 to TRBJ1-2; D call uncertain. Germline CDR1 and CDR2: MGHRA and YSYEKL. The V gene lost 1 base and the J gene lost 8 bases, with 11 bases spanning the gap. CDR3 length: 13 amino acids. The CDR3 reads CASSQGKVGGYTF. CDR3 bases: TGCGCCAGCAGCCAAGGGAAGGTGGGCGGCTACACCTTC.

The chain has TRBV2 and TRBJ2-5; maybe TRBD2 (5 bases). The CDR3 covers 12 residues. Germline assignment: CDR1 SNHLY and CDR2 FYNNEI. The V end was cut by 4 bases, the J end by 5 bases, with 8 bases between. CDR3 sequence (DNA): TGTGCCAGCAGTGTGCCGGGGGAGACCCAGTACTTC. This encodes CASSVPGETQYF.

The rearrangement uses TRBV4-3 and TRBJ2-1; a weak D match, TRBD2 (6 bases). Deletions cut 1 base from V and 2 bases from J, with 12 bases between. The CDR3 runs 16 residues. Germline loops: CDR1 LGHNA, CDR2 YSLEER. CDR3 protein: CASSQVDGGPYNEQFF. DNA of the CDR3: TGCGCCAGCAGCCAAGTGGACGGGGGACCCTACAATGAGCAGTTCTTC.

CDR3 loop: CASSSRVVNTEAFF. The CDR3 region has the DNA TGTGCCAGCAGCTCCCGCGTAGTGAACACTGAAGCTTTCTTT. The chain employs TRBV7-8 and TRBJ1-1; unclear D gene. From germline, CDR1 is SGHVS and CDR2 FQNEAQ. The CDR3 runs to 14 residues. V was trimmed by 4 bases and J by 0 bases, leaving 9 bases between them. Drawing the rest from reference TRBV7-8 and TRBJ1-1, the complete variable domain is GAGVSQSPRYKVAKRGQDVALRCDPISGHVSLFWYQQALGQGPEFLTYFQNEAQLDKSGLPSDRFFAERPEGSVSTLKIQRTQQEDSAVYLCASSSRVVNTEAFFGQGTRLTVV.

The chain combines TRBV21-1 with TRBJ1-6; the table's D call, TRBD1, was not checked against the DNA. TRBV21-1 represents a pseudogene. This CDR3 spans 14 amino acids. The CDR3 is CASRTGGRGSPLHF. The CDR3 coding sequence is TGTGCCAGCAGGACAGGGGGCAGGGGTTCACCCCTCCACTTT.

The chain links TRBV5-1 to TRBJ2-7; 7 nucleotides line up with TRBD1. The trim removed 3 bases at V and 4 bases at J, leaving 7 bases unmatched. The CDR3 covers 14 residues. Germline loops: CDR1 SGHRS, CDR2 YFSETQ. The CDR3 is CASSSTGKKYEQYF. The CDR3 region has the DNA TGCGCCAGCAGCTCGACAGGGAAGAAATACGAGCAGTACTTC.

The chain carries TRBV6-5 and TRBJ1-1; D not resolved. CDR1 MNHEY and CDR2 SVGAGI come from the germline V gene. Trimming took 8 bases from V and 4 from J, leaving 8 bases between them. The CDR3 is made up of 11 amino acids. CDR3 nucleotides: TGTGCCAGCTTGCAGGCCACTGAAGCTTTCTTT. Translation gives CASLQATEAFF.

The J gene is TRBJ2-4, the V gene TRBV28; 7 nucleotides agree with TRBD1. CDR1 and CDR2 from the germline V gene are MDHEN and SYDVKM. V trimming: 10 bases; J trimming: 0 bases; junction bases outside the gene matches: 6. The CDR3 consists of 14 residues. CDR3 nucleotide sequence: TGTGCCACCATACAGGGGCTAGCCAAAAACATTCAGTACTTC. Encoded protein: CATIQGLAKNIQYF.

The CDR3 region is CASSLGQKYSNQPQHF. CDR3 DNA sequence: TGTGCCAGCTCACTAGGACAGAAATATAGCAATCAGCCCCAGCATTTT. The genes are TRBV18 and TRBJ1-5, with D perhaps matching TRBD1 (6 bases). V was shortened by 4 bases and J by 0 bases, with 13 bases between the two germline ends. This CDR3 has 16 residues. The germline V gene encodes CDR1 KGHSH and CDR2 LQKENI.

The chain uses TRBV5-1 and TRBJ2-1; TRBD1 is a possible D gene (6 bases). The V end lost 3 bases, the J end lost 3 bases, and 13 bases lay between the germline ends. This CDR3 is 15 amino acids long. In germline, CDR1 is SGHRS, CDR2 YFSETQ. The CDR3 DNA sequence: TGCGCCAGCAGCTCACGACAGGCATTCTACAATGAGCAGTTCTTC. Its protein product is CASSSRQAFYNEQFF.

The chain links TRBV9 to TRBJ1-1; 8 nucleotides line up with TRBD1. CDR1 and CDR2 from the germline V gene are SGDLS and YYNGEE. The CDR3 loop spans 15 amino acids. The V and J ends lost 3 bases and 1 base, in that order; junction bases with no gene match: 5. The CDR3, as DNA: TGTGCCAGCAGCGGCGGGACAGGAGAGAACACTGAAGCTTTCTTT. Amino acids: CASSGGTGENTEAFF.